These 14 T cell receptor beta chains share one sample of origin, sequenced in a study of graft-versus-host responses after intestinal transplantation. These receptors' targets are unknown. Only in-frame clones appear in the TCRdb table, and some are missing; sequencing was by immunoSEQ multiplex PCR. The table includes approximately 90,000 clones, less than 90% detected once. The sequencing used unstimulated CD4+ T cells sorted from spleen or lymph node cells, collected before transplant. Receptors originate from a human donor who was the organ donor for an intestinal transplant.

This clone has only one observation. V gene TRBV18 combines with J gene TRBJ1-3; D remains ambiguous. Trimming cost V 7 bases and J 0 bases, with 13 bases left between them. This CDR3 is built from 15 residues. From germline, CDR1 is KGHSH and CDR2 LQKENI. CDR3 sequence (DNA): TGTGCCAGCTGCAAGGATGCGGCCTCTGGAAACACCATATATTTT. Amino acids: CASCKDAASGNTIYF.

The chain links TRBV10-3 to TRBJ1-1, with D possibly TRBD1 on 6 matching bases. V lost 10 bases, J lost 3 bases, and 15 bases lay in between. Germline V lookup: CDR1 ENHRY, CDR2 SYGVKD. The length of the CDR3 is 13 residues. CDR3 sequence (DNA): TGTGCCACCCGGAGCAGGGGCGACACTGAAGCTTTCTTT. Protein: CATRSRGDTEAFF.

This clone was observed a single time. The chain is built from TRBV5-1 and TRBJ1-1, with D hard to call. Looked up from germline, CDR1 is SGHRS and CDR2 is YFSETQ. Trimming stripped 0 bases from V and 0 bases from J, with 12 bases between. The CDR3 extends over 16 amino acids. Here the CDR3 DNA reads TGCGCCAGCAGCTTGGGCCTCCAGGCGTTGAACACTGAAGCTTTCTTT. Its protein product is CASSLGLQALNTEAFF.

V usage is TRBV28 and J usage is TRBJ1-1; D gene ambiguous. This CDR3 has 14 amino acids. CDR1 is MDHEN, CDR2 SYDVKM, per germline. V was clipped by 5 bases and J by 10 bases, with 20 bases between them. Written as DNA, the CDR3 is TGTGCCAGCAGTCCCCCGGTCAGGCCGGCGGGAGCTTTCTTT. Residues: CASSPPVRPAGAFF.

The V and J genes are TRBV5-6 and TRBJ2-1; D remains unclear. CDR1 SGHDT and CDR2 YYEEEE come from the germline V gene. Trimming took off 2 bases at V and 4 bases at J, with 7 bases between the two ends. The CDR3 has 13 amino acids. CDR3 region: CASSFSEYNEQFF. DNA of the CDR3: TGTGCCAGCAGCTTTTCCGAGTACAATGAGCAGTTCTTC.

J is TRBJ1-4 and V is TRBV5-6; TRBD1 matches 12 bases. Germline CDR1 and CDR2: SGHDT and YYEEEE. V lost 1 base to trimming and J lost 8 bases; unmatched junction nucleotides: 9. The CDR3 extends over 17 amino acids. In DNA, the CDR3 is TGTGCCAGCAGCTTGACCGGGACAGGGGGCGCGGGGGAAAAACTGTTTTTT. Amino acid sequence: CASSLTGTGGAGEKLFF.

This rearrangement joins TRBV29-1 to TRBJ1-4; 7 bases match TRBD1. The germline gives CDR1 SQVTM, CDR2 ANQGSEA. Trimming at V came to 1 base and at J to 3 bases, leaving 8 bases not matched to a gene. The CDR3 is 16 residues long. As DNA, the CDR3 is TGCAGCGTTGAAGGTGGTAGGGGGCAGGCTAATGAAAAACTGTTTTTT. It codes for CSVEGGRGQANEKLFF. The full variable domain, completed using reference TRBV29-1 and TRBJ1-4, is SAVISQKPSRDICQRGTSLTIQCQVDSQVTMMFWYRQQPGQSLTLIATANQGSEATYESGFVIDKFPISRPNLTFSTLTVSNMSPEDSSIYLCSVEGGRGQANEKLFFGSGTQLSVL.

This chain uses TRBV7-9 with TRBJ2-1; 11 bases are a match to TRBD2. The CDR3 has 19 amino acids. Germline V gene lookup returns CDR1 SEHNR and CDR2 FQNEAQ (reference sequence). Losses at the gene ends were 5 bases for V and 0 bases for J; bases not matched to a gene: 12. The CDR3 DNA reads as TGTGCCAGCAGCGGGGGGGGACTAGCGGATTCATTCTCCTACAATGAGCAGTTCTTC. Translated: CASSGGGLADSFSYNEQFF.

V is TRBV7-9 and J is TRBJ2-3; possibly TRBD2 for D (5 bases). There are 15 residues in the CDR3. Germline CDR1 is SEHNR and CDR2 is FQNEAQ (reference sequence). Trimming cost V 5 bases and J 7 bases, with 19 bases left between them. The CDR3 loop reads CASSDQRNAWNTQYF. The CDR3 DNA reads TGTGCCAGCAGCGACCAGCGGAACGCCTGGAATACGCAGTATTTT.

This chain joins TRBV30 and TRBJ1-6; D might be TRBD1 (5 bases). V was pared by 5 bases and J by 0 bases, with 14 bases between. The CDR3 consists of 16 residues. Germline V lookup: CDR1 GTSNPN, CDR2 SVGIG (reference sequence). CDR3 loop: CAWRRVMGSYNSPLHF. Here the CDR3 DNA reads TGTGCCTGGCGCAGGGTCATGGGCTCCTATAATTCACCCCTCCACTTT.

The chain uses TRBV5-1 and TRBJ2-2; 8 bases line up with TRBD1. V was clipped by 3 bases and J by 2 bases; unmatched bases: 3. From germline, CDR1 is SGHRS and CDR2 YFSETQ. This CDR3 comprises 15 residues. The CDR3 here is CASSWDRPNTGELFF. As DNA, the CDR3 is TGCGCCAGCAGCTGGGACAGGCCTAACACCGGGGAGCTGTTTTTT.

CDR3 region: CASSPRLSGQGLSSYEQYF. CDR3 bases: TGTGCCAGCTCACCAAGGCTGAGTGGACAGGGGCTGAGTTCCTACGAGCAGTACTTC. The chain uses TRBV18 and TRBJ2-5, with 9 bases that match TRBD1. The assigned J gene may be wrong: the sequence end matches TRBJ2-7 better. The CDR3 runs 19 residues. Germline V gene sequence: CDR1 KGHSH, CDR2 LQKENI.

CDR3 coding DNA: TGTGCCAGCAGCCGAACGGGTTCCGCTGAAGCTTTCTTT. Translating gives CASSRTGSAEAFF. The V and J genes are TRBV25-1 and TRBJ1-1; D uncertain. Germline CDR1 reads MGHDK; CDR2 reads SYGVNS. V shed 6 bases and J shed 6 bases, with 14 bases lying between them. This CDR3 has 13 residues.

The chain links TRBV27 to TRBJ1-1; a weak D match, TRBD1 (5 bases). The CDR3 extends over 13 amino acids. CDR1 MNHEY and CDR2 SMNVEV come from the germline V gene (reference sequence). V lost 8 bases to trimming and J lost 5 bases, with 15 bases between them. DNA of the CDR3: TGTGCCAGCCAAAGGGAGGGGCGGACTGAAGCTTTCTTT. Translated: CASQREGRTEAFF.